These 11 T cell receptor beta chains were all obtained from the same sample, sequenced in a study of blood T cell repertoires in COVID-19. This table comes from immunoSEQ multiplex PCR, and its TCRdb copy is limited to in-frame clones, with some not included. The sample has 27,000 or so clones, 85% to 90% seen once. The sequencing sample was made of peripheral blood. Receptors were obtained from a human donor in a cohort sampled during active COVID-19.

V gene TRBV7-2 combines with J gene TRBJ2-5; TRBD2 might be the D (7 bases). V was cut by 5 bases and J by 2 bases, with 12 bases left in between. CDR1 SGHTA and CDR2 FQGNSA come from the germline V gene. The CDR3 has 14 residues. In nucleotides, the CDR3 is TGTGCCAGCAGCCGGCGGGGGCATCAAGAGACCCAGTACTTC. It yields the protein CASSRRGHQETQYF.

The chain joins TRBV5-1 to TRBJ2-1, with a possible D match to TRBD1 (6 bases). The germline V and J ends were trimmed by 3 bases and 0 bases, with 13 bases remaining between them. CDR3 length: 16 amino acids. CDR1 SGHRS and CDR2 YFSETQ come from the germline V gene. CDR3 residues: CASSSLQGSSYNEQFF. In nucleotides, the CDR3 is TGCGCCAGCAGCTCCCTCCAGGGGAGCTCCTACAATGAGCAGTTCTTC.

The V gene is TRBV24-1, the J gene TRBJ1-4; a weak D match, TRBD1 (6 bases). Germline V gene data show CDR1 as KGHDR and CDR2 as SFDVKD. This CDR3 has 15 residues. Trimming shortened V by 4 bases and J by 8 bases, and 16 bases separated the two germline ends. The CDR3 sequence: CATSEGQSQGEKLFF. CDR3 DNA sequence: TGTGCCACCAGTGAGGGCCAATCGCAGGGGGAAAAACTGTTTTTT.

The chain's CDR3 is CAISSSPGLAGAGELFF. DNA for the CDR3: TGTGCCATCAGTTCTTCCCCGGGACTAGCGGGAGCCGGGGAGCTGTTTTTT. This chain connects TRBV10-3 to TRBJ2-2; 14 bases align to TRBD2. V was clipped by 5 bases and J by 6 bases; unmatched bases: 8. Germline lookup yields CDR1 ENHRY and CDR2 SYGVKD. This CDR3 region has 17 residues.

The V gene is TRBV7-8, the J gene TRBJ2-3, with D tentatively TRBD2 (6 bases). In germline, CDR1 is SGHVS, CDR2 FQNEAQ. Deletions cut 1 base from V and 1 base from J, with 9 bases between. The CDR3 consists of 15 residues. The CDR3 loop reads CASSLVSGGTDTQYF. DNA for the CDR3: TGTGCCAGCAGCTTAGTTTCGGGAGGCACAGATACGCAGTATTTT.

The V and J genes are TRBV30 and TRBJ1-2; a weak D match, TRBD1 (5 bases). V was pared by 1 base and J by 4 bases, with 13 bases between. Looked up from germline, CDR1 is GTSNPN and CDR2 is SVGIG (reference sequence). This CDR3 is 14 amino acids long. The CDR3 loop is CAWSAGYFGYGYTF. The CDR3, as DNA: TGTGCCTGGAGTGCAGGGTACTTCGGCTATGGCTACACCTTC. The variable domain in full, with the rest retrieved from reference TRBV30 and TRBJ1-2, is SQTIHQWPATLVQPVGSPLSLECTVEGTSNPNLYWYRQAAGRGLQLLFYSVGIGQISSEVPQNLSASRPQDRQFILSSKKLLLSDSGFYLCAWSAGYFGYGYTFGSGTRLTVV.

CDR3 sequence: CASSRITGTGELFF. DNA for the CDR3: TGTGCCAGCAGCCGTATTACAGGGACCGGGGAGCTGTTTTTT. The rearrangement joins TRBV5-8 to TRBJ2-2, with D tentatively TRBD1 (6 bases). Germline V lookup: CDR1 SGHTS, CDR2 YDEGEE. V lost 4 bases, J lost 5 bases, and 12 bases lay in between. The CDR3 runs 14 residues.

Worth noting for this clone: The junction departs from the called germline gene at one end, perhaps through a read error. This chain connects TRBV6-1 to TRBJ1-2; TRBD1 might be the D (5 bases). The CDR3 consists of 15 residues. In germline, CDR1 is MNHNS, CDR2 SASEGT. As DNA, the CDR3 is TGTGCCAGCAGAGAAGACAGTTTTAGTCACTATGGCTACACCTTC. Its protein product is CASREDSFSHYGYTF.

The V call is TRBV3-1 (or the pseudogene TRBV3-2), the J call TRBJ2-5; TRBD1 aligns across 7 bases. This CDR3 has 14 residues. Germline V gene lookup returns CDR1 LGHDT and CDR2 YNNKEL (reference sequence). Germline trimming cut 1 base from V and 2 bases from J; bases unmatched to any gene: 1. The CDR3 loop is CASSQVRGQETQYF. Written as DNA, the CDR3 is TGTGCCAGCAGCCAAGTCAGGGGGCAAGAGACCCAGTACTTC.

This chain uses TRBV18 with TRBJ2-1, with D perhaps TRBD1 (5 bases). The CDR3 is 14 residues long. The ends were cut back, 1 base at V and 3 bases at J, with 7 bases in the middle. Per the germline V gene, CDR1 is KGHSH and CDR2 is LQKENI. CDR3 in DNA: TGTGCCAGCTCACCACGAGACAGCTACAATGAGCAGTTCTTC. It is translated as CASSPRDSYNEQFF.

V gene TRBV29-1 combines with J gene TRBJ2-1; a possible D gene is TRBD1 (5 bases). CDR1 is SQVTM, CDR2 ANQGSEA, per germline. The CDR3 totals 12 residues. V was clipped by 6 bases and J by 11 bases, with 17 bases between them. Here the CDR3 DNA reads TGCAGCGTCACCTCCTCTAACAGGAAGCAGTTCTTC. This encodes CSVTSSNRKQFF.